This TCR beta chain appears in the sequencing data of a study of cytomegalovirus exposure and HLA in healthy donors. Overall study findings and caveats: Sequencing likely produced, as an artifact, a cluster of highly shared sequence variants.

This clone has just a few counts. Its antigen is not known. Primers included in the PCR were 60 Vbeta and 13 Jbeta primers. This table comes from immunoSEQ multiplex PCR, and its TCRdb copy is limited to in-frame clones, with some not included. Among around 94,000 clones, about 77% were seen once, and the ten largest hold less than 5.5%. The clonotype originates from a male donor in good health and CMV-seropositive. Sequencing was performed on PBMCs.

The CDR3 sequence is CASRVGKGAYGYTF. The CDR3 nucleotides are TGTGCCAGCAGGGTCGGAAAGGGGGCCTATGGCTACACCTTC. This sequence joins TRBV6-1 and TRBJ1-2; 7 bases agree with TRBD1. The trim removed 6 bases at V and 4 bases at J, leaving 8 bases unmatched. Germline lookup yields CDR1 MNHNS and CDR2 SASEGT. This CDR3 comprises 14 residues.